This T cell receptor (beta chain) was observed in a study of patients and donors after allogeneic stem cell transplantation. TCRdb passed the RT-PCR reads through MiXCR, listing each CDR3 protein once. The sample has about 200,000 distinct CDR3 sequences, around 40% seen once; the top ten hold around a tenth. Germline V gives CDR1 MNHNS, CDR2 SASEGT. CDR3 length: 15 amino acids. The V and J ends lost 5 bases and 1 base, in that order; junction bases with no gene match: 6. This clonotype was detected only once. The clonotype comes from a human donor who was either an allogeneic HSCT recipient or a stem cell or donor lymphocyte infusion donor (not recorded which). It is not recorded whose cells these are; they may come from a transplant donor. The chain couples TRBV6-1 to TRBJ2-7; 9 bases fit TRBD1. The sequenced material came from blood, either unsorted or a sorted T cell fraction (not recorded which). Here the CDR3 reads CASSTGTGRSYEQYF. DNA of the CDR3: TGTGCCAGCAGTACCGGGACAGGGAGGTCCTACGAGCAGTACTTC.